This T cell receptor beta chain was profiled in a study of T cell changes during pregnancy in multiple sclerosis. The germline V and J ends were trimmed by 0 bases and 4 bases, with 6 bases remaining between them. The CDR3 consists of 12 residues. Germline V gene sequence: CDR1 GTSNPN, CDR2 SVGIG (reference sequence). Some clones are missing from TCRdb's copy, which holds only in-frame ones; the method was immunoSEQ multiplex PCR. The sample holds fewer than 80,000 clones, about 91% seen once. This clonotype was obtained from a female donor in good health, enrolled as a control in a pregnancy study. The starting material was CD4+ T cells from peripheral blood mononuclear cells, obtained in the third trimester of pregnancy. This chain uses TRBV30 with TRBJ2-5; no firm D call. The CDR3 protein is CAWSVAGETQYF. The CDR3 nucleotides are TGTGCCTGGAGTGTGGCAGGAGAGACCCAGTACTTC.